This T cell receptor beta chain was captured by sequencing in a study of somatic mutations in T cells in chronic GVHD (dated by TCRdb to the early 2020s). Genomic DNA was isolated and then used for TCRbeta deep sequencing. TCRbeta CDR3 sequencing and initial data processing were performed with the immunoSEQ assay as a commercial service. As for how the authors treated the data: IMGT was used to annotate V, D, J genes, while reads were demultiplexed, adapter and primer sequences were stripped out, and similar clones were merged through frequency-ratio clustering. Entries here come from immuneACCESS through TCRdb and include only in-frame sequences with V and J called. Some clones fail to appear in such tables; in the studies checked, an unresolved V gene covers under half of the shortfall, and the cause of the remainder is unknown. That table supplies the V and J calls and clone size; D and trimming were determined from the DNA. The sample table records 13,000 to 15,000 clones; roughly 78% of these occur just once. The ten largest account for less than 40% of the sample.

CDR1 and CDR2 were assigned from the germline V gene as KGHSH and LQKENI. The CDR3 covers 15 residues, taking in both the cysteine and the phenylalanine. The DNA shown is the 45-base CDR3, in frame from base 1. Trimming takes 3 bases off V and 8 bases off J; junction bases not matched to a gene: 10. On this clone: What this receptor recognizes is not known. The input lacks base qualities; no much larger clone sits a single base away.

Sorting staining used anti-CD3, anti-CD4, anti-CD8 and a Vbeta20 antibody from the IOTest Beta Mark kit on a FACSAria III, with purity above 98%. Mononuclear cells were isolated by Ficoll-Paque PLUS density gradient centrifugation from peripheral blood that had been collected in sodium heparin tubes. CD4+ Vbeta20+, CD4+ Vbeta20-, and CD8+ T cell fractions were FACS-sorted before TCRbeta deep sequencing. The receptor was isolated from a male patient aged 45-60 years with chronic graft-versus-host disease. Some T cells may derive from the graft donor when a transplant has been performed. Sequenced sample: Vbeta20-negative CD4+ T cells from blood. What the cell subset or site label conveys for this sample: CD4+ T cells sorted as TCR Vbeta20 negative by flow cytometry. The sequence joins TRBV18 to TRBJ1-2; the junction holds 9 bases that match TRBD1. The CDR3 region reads CASSPEQGASRGYTF. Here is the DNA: TGTGCCAGCTCACCGGAACAGGGGGCGTCGAGGGGCTACACCTTC.